This T cell receptor beta chain was recorded in a study of blood T cell repertoires in COVID-19. Background on the study: Italy, Spain and the United States were the sources of the convalescent and acute COVID-19 samples. Sample material is recorded as cDNA or gDNA derived from T cells, B-cell-depleted T cells, or PBMCs.

As processed by the authors: Estimates of nucleated cell counts were drawn from the amplification of reference gene primers. Repertoires were generated with immunoSEQ multiplex PCR, while TCRdb's copy carries only in-frame clones and drops some. V and J calls and clone size are those listed in that table; D and trimming were worked out from the DNA. The data hold fewer than 250,000 clones, with around 80% observed a single time. CDR3 length: 13 residues. Trimming cost V 10 bases and J 1 base; bases outside gene matches: 4. The germline V gene encodes CDR1 MNHNY and CDR2 SVGAGI (reference sequence). The chain is built from TRBV6-6 and TRBJ1-2, with 9 bases matching TRBD1. The receptor was derived from a woman over 75 with acute or convalescent COVID-19. The specimen sequenced was peripheral blood. The DNA for the CDR3 is TGTGCCACCGGACAGGGGTTTAACTATGGCTACACCTTC. Translating gives CATGQGFNYGYTF.